These 32 T cell receptor beta chains originate from one sample sequenced in a study of spatial heterogeneity in lung cancer. The time point here: sample taken at primary tumor resection. One entry per CDR3 protein, called by TCRdb with MiXCR from the 5' RACE reads. Seen here are roughly 48,000 distinct CDR3 sequences, around 5.2% observed once, and the top ten hold roughly 10%. This sample comprised PBMCs, obtained at surgery. The receptors were sampled from a male donor with early-stage non-small cell lung cancer.

A remark on this clonotype: The conserved final phenylalanine or tryptophan is absent from the CDR3, which likely points to a read error. V usage is TRBV28 and J usage is TRBJ2-1, with D hard to call. The CDR3 is made up of 13 amino acids. Deletions cut 5 bases from V and 4 bases from J, with 9 bases between. Germline lookup yields CDR1 MDHEN and CDR2 SYDVKM. Here the CDR3 reads CASSAPMYNEQFS. The CDR3 bases are TGTGCCAGCAGTGCGCCCATGTACAATGAGCAGTTCTCC.

This clonotype was seen repeatedly, ten times or more. This sequence joins TRBV7-9 and TRBJ2-5; no reliable D call. Trimming removed 2 bases from V and 3 bases from J, with 7 bases in between. CDR1 SEHNR and CDR2 FQNEAQ come from the germline V gene (reference sequence). CDR3 size: 13 residues. CDR3 loop: CASSLRFEETQYF. The CDR3 coding sequence is TGTGCCAGCAGCTTACGGTTTGAAGAGACCCAGTACTTC.

Notes on this clonotype: One base away lies a much larger clone, so this may be a sequencing read error. This sequence joins TRBV20-1 and TRBJ2-5; D unclear. V lost 5 bases, J lost 5 bases, and 9 bases lay in between. The CDR3 length is 11 residues. Germline V CDR1 and CDR2: DFQATT, SNEGSKA (reference sequence). The CDR3 DNA reads as TGCAGTGCTCACCTAATCGAGACCCAGTACTTC. It specifies CSAHLIETQYF.

V is TRBV7-8 and J is TRBJ2-1; 9 positions match TRBD2. CDR1 and CDR2 from the germline V gene are SGHVS and FQNEAQ. The V and J ends lost 0 bases and 6 bases, in that order; junction bases with no gene match: 6. The CDR3 has 16 amino acids. CDR3 protein: CASSLASREGRNEQFF. CDR3 sequence (DNA): TGTGCCAGCAGCTTAGCGTCGCGGGAGGGACGCAATGAGCAGTTCTTC. The full variable domain, its missing parts supplied by reference TRBV7-8 and TRBJ2-1, is GAGVSQSPRYKVAKRGQDVALRCDPISGHVSLFWYQQALGQGPEFLTYFQNEAQLDKSGLPSDRFFAERPEGSVSTLKIQRTQQEDSAVYLCASSLASREGRNEQFFGPGTRLTVL.

This clonotype was counted ten times or more. The rearrangement links TRBV7-9 to TRBJ2-7, with 8 bases identical to TRBD2. The V and J ends lost 1 base and 4 bases, in that order; junction bases with no gene match: 6. The CDR3 is 15 residues long. Per germline, CDR1 SEHNR and CDR2 FQNEAQ (reference sequence). CDR3 protein: CASSLVGSGKYEQYF. CDR3 sequence (DNA): TGTGCCAGCAGCTTAGTAGGTAGCGGGAAATACGAGCAGTACTTC.

Ten or more counts support this clonotype. The gene calls are TRBV5-5 and TRBJ2-3; unclear D gene. Trimming removed 6 bases at V and 6 bases at J, with 8 bases between. Germline loops: CDR1 SGHKS, CDR2 YYEKEE (reference sequence). This CDR3 has 11 residues. The CDR3 reads CASIESDTQYF. The CDR3 nucleotides read TGTGCCAGCATTGAAAGCGATACGCAGTATTTT.

This sequence joins TRBV20-1 and TRBJ1-2; D gene ambiguous. The CDR3 runs to 12 residues. Trimming took off 2 bases at V and 4 bases at J, with 8 bases between the two ends. The germline CDR1 and CDR2 sequences are DFQATT and SNEGSKA (reference sequence). The CDR3 here is CSARRPAYGYTF. The CDR3 coding sequence is TGCAGTGCTAGACGCCCTGCCTATGGCTACACCTTC.

In this sample, this clonotype turned up a few times. CDR3 DNA sequence: TGTGCCACCATCCCCCCGTTCTTC. It encodes CATIPPFF. This rearrangement joins TRBV15 to TRBJ2-1; D is uncertain. Germline lookup yields CDR1 LNHNV and CDR2 YYDKDF (reference sequence). V lost 7 bases and J 15 bases, leaving 7 bases between the germline ends. This CDR3 is built from 8 residues.

As regards this clonotype: Compared with germline, one end of the junction differs, possibly owing to a read error. The chain couples TRBV2 to TRBJ2-7; 9 bases align to TRBD2. The CDR3 length is 13 residues. Per germline, CDR1 SNHLY and CDR2 FYNNEI. The CDR3 is CASKIAGVHEQHF. The CDR3 DNA follows: TGTGCCAGCAAAATAGCGGGAGTCCACGAGCAGCACTTC. Complete variable domain (other parts from reference TRBV2 and TRBJ2-7): EPEVTQTPSHQVTQMGQEVILRCVPISNHLYFYWYRQILGQKVEFLVSFYNNEISEKSEIFDDQFSVERPDGSNFTLKIRSTKLEDSAMYFCASKIAGVHEQHFGPGTRLTVT.

This clonotype is medium-sized. J is TRBJ2-6 and V is TRBV3-1; D is unclear. Germline V gene lookup returns CDR1 LGHDT and CDR2 YNNKEL (reference sequence). V lost 4 bases to trimming and J lost 4 bases, with 5 bases between them. This CDR3 region has 13 residues. The CDR3 loop is CASSPRGANVLTF. CDR3 in DNA: TGTGCCAGCAGCCCTCGCGGGGCCAACGTCCTGACTTTC.

This clonotype was observed many times. The rearrangement joins TRBV4-1 to TRBJ2-1; either TRBD1 or TRBD2 may supply D (5 bases each). Germline V lookup: CDR1 MGHRA, CDR2 YSYEKL. Trimming removed 4 bases at V and 1 base at J, with 8 bases between. CDR3 length equals 14 residues. CDR3 region: CASSRGVSYNEQFF. The CDR3 DNA is TGCGCCAGCAGCCGAGGGGTTTCCTACAATGAGCAGTTCTTC.

This clonotype has a count of ten or more. The J gene is TRBJ2-2, the V gene TRBV9, with a possible D match to TRBD2 (6 bases). The V and J ends lost 1 base and 5 bases respectively, with 15 bases between them. Germline-derived CDR1 and CDR2 are SGDLS and YYNGEE. The CDR3 contains 16 residues. CDR3 in DNA: TGTGCCAGCAGCGTAATCAGCGGGCGAGGGACCGGGGAGCTGTTTTTT. Protein sequence: CASSVISGRGTGELFF.

In its sample, this clonotype was seen many times. The chain has TRBV5-1 and TRBJ2-7, with 11 positions matching TRBD2. There are 15 residues in the CDR3. The junction had 0 bases not matched to a gene; V was cut back by 1 base and J by 0 bases. Germline assignment: CDR1 SGHRS and CDR2 YFSETQ. The CDR3 sequence: CASSLTSGSSYEQYF. In DNA form, the CDR3 reads TGCGCCAGCAGCTTGACTAGCGGGAGCTCCTACGAGCAGTACTTC. Full variable domain (remainder filled in from reference TRBV5-1 and TRBJ2-7): KAGVTQTPRYLIKTRGQQVTLSCSPISGHRSVSWYQQTPGQGLQFLFEYFSETQRNKGNFPGRFSGRQFSNSRSEMNVSTLELGDSALYLCASSLTSGSSYEQYFGPGTRLTVT.

This clonotype has ten or more counts. This chain connects TRBV4-2 to TRBJ2-7, with 11 bases identical to TRBD2. V shed 1 base, J shed 2 bases, and the junction held 7 bases outside the gene matches. CDR1 is LGHNA and CDR2 is YNFKEQ in the germline V gene. CDR3 length equals 17 residues. The CDR3 here is CASSQGGTSGLTYEQYF. The CDR3 region has the DNA TGTGCCAGCAGCCAAGGGGGGACTAGCGGCCTAACCTACGAGCAGTACTTC.

The table lists this clonotype with many counts. V is TRBV3-1 and J is TRBJ2-2, with a possible D match to TRBD2 (5 bases). V was shortened by 4 bases and J by 8 bases, with 11 bases between the two germline ends. The CDR3 is 13 amino acids. From germline, CDR1 is LGHDT and CDR2 YNNKEL (reference sequence). The CDR3 DNA reads TGTGCCAGCAGCCCTACTAGGACTGGGGAGCTGTTTTTT. Protein product: CASSPTRTGELFF.

This clonotype appeared many times. The chain joins TRBV10-3 to TRBJ2-2; 8 nucleotides align to TRBD1. V lost 4 bases, J lost 3 bases, and 10 bases stayed unmatched. The CDR3 has 17 amino acids. Germline assignment: CDR1 ENHRY and CDR2 SYGVKD. CDR3 in DNA: TGTGCCATCAGTGCGGCAGGGGGCCGGTCGTACACCGGGGAGCTGTTTTTT. Residues: CAISAAGGRSYTGELFF.

The V call is TRBV27, the J call TRBJ2-7; TRBD2 matches at 10 bases. This CDR3 is 14 amino acids long. Germline loops: CDR1 MNHEY, CDR2 SMNVEV (reference sequence). The V and J ends lost 10 bases and 6 bases, in that order; junction bases with no gene match: 12. DNA for the CDR3: TGTGCCACCGGAGGACTAGCGGCCCTAGGCGAGCAGTACTTC. Residues: CATGGLAALGEQYF.

This clonotype was seen more than once but under ten times. V usage is TRBV4-1 and J usage is TRBJ2-1; perhaps TRBD2 as D (6 bases). The CDR3 is made up of 14 amino acids. CDR1 is MGHRA, CDR2 YSYEKL, per germline. V was trimmed by 4 bases and J by 11 bases, leaving 18 bases between them. The CDR3 here is CASSRPGTVSKQFF. Written as DNA, the CDR3 is TGCGCCAGCAGCCGGCCTGGGACTGTTTCCAAGCAGTTCTTC.

This clonotype was detected many times. The rearrangement uses TRBV5-1 and TRBJ1-1; D possibly corresponds to TRBD1 (5 bases). This CDR3 comprises 14 residues. The V end lost 0 bases, the J end lost 3 bases, and 9 bases lay between the germline ends. CDR1 and CDR2 (germline): SGHRS, YFSETQ. The CDR3 sequence: CASSLVQGDTEAFF. CDR3 DNA: TGCGCCAGCAGCTTGGTTCAGGGAGACACTGAAGCTTTCTTT.

This clonotype was counted a few times. The CDR3 DNA reads TGTGCCAGCAGTCCAGGGGTTCCTGGGGCCAACGTCCTGACTTTC. It codes for CASSPGVPGANVLTF. The chain has TRBV5-4 and TRBJ2-6, with D perhaps matching TRBD1 (6 bases). Trimming removed 5 bases at V and 2 bases at J, with 11 bases between. The CDR3 has 15 amino acids. Germline values: CDR1 SGHNT, CDR2 YYREEE (reference sequence).

This clonotype came up many times. This CDR3 reads CASSPRADLYGYTF. CDR3 bases: TGTGCCAGCTCACCGAGGGCAGATCTCTATGGCTACACCTTC. V usage is TRBV18 and J usage is TRBJ1-2; D is uncertain. The CDR3 runs to 14 residues. Germline V CDR1 and CDR2: KGHSH, LQKENI. The V and J ends lost 3 bases and 4 bases respectively, with 12 bases between them.

The chain uses TRBV3-1 and TRBJ2-1; the D gene is possibly TRBD2 (6 bases). Trimming removed 2 bases at V and 2 bases at J, with 10 bases between. This CDR3 region has 15 residues. Germline V gene sequence: CDR1 LGHDT, CDR2 YNNKEL (reference sequence). CDR3 DNA sequence: TGTGCCAGCAGCCAATTAGCGGACGCCTACAATGAGCAGTTCTTC. It encodes CASSQLADAYNEQFF.

In this sample, this clonotype turned up a few times. The gene calls are TRBV24-1 and TRBJ2-1; 8 bases line up with TRBD1. Trimming cost V 5 bases and J 6 bases; bases outside gene matches: 8. Germline V gene sequence: CDR1 KGHDR, CDR2 SFDVKD. The CDR3 contains 15 residues. CDR3 sequence (DNA): TGTGCCACCAGTGCTGGGGCAGGGGGCATCAATGAGCAGTTCTTC. As protein: CATSAGAGGINEQFF.

This clonotype was picked up many times. The chain has TRBV18 and TRBJ2-1, with D possibly TRBD2 on 6 matching bases. The CDR3 loop spans 14 amino acids. CDR1 and CDR2 (germline): KGHSH, LQKENI. Between the trimmed V and J ends, which lost 3 bases and 4 bases, there was a span of 10 bases. CDR3 DNA: TGTGCCAGCTCACCTGGACTAACATACAATGAGCAGTTCTTC. It codes for CASSPGLTYNEQFF.

This clonotype was observed a handful of times. This chain uses TRBV7-9 with TRBJ2-2; TRBD2 might be the D (5 bases). From germline, CDR1 is SEHNR and CDR2 FQNEAQ (reference sequence). Deletions cut 4 bases from V and 1 base from J, with 19 bases between. The CDR3 has 18 amino acids. The CDR3, as DNA: TGTGCCAGCAGCTCGAGGGCCGTGGGGTCCTTGAACACCGGGGAGCTGTTTTTT. Translated: CASSSRAVGSLNTGELFF.

This clonotype came up many times. The chain couples TRBV7-2 to TRBJ2-5; the D is unclear. The germline gives CDR1 SGHTA, CDR2 FQGNSA. The V end lost 8 bases, the J end lost 0 bases, and 13 bases lay between the germline ends. There are 14 residues in the CDR3. This CDR3 is CASQPMRHQETQYF. The CDR3 DNA is TGTGCCAGCCAACCTATGCGGCACCAAGAGACCCAGTACTTC.

This chain uses TRBV24-1 with TRBJ2-3; 8 nucleotides align to TRBD2. Germline trimming cut 7 bases from V and 4 bases from J; bases unmatched to any gene: 6. The CDR3 contains 14 residues. Per the germline V gene, CDR1 is KGHDR and CDR2 is SFDVKD. The CDR3 here is CATRGLADSDTQYF. In DNA, the CDR3 is TGTGCCACCAGAGGACTAGCAGATTCAGATACGCAGTATTTT.

This clonotype was observed many times. The V and J genes are TRBV11-2 and TRBJ2-3; 11 bases are shared with TRBD1. Germline CDR1 is SGHAT and CDR2 is FQNNGV. The CDR3 totals 17 residues. The V gene end was trimmed by 0 bases and the J gene end by 5 bases; junction bases not matched to a gene: 7. The CDR3 nucleotides are TGTGCCAGCAGCTTAGAGACGGACAGGGGGCGTAGAGATACGCAGTATTTT. Translation gives CASSLETDRGRRDTQYF.

The table lists this clonotype with a few counts. The chain carries TRBV18 and TRBJ2-1, with 9 bases that match TRBD1. The CDR3 sequence is 15 residues long. Germline CDR1 is KGHSH and CDR2 is LQKENI. V lost 3 bases and J lost 4; bases outside the gene matches: 4. The CDR3 here is CASSPGTGPYNEQFF. Written as DNA, the CDR3 is TGTGCCAGCTCACCCGGGACAGGGCCATACAATGAGCAGTTCTTC.

Many counts were recorded for this clonotype. The CDR3: CASSQGGGSPTYNEQFF. DNA of the CDR3: TGTGCCAGCAGCCAAGGGGGGGGCAGCCCTACCTACAATGAGCAGTTCTTC. V is TRBV14 and J is TRBJ2-1; possible D gene TRBD2, 7 bases. Germline CDR1 and CDR2: SGHDN and FVKESK. Trimming pared 1 base from V and 2 bases from J, leaving 15 bases between. The CDR3 has 17 amino acids.

The sample holds many counts of this clonotype. The gene calls are TRBV6-2 or TRBV6-3 and TRBJ2-2, with D possibly matching TRBD1 (6 bases). This CDR3 contains 17 residues. Per the germline V gene, CDR1 is MNHEY and CDR2 is SVGEGT. The germline V and J ends were trimmed by 0 bases and 1 base, with 12 bases remaining between them. The CDR3 nucleotides read TGTGCCAGCAGTTACTCTAACAGGGTCCTGAACACCGGGGAGCTGTTTTTT. Amino acids: CASSYSNRVLNTGELFF.

This clonotype occurred many times. V and J are TRBV5-1 and TRBJ2-7; D possibly uses TRBD1 or TRBD2 (6 bases each). The CDR3 runs to 15 residues. V shed 0 bases and J shed 0 bases, with 10 bases lying between them. Germline V gives CDR1 SGHRS, CDR2 YFSETQ. The CDR3 spells CASSLAGGPSYEQYF. DNA for the CDR3: TGCGCCAGCAGCTTGGCCGGGGGCCCCTCCTACGAGCAGTACTTC.